These 13 T cell receptor beta chains were sequenced from one sample in a study of CD8+ T cells in alopecia areata. This sample's treatment: oral pan-JAK inhibitor, 5-10 mg twice daily. Sequencing relied on a cDNA template that was reverse transcribed from extracted RNA. Using immunoSEQ multiplex PCR, the repertoire was profiled, and TCRdb retains in-frame clones only, with some absent. Of roughly 170,000 clones listed, roughly three fifths were seen once; the top ten hold 10% to 15%. Specimen: CD8+ T cells sorted from blood, collected at week 24, from a patient treated with tofacitinib. The receptors were gathered from a human donor with alopecia areata.

This rearrangement joins TRBV27 to TRBJ1-1; D is unclear. Germline CDR1 and CDR2: MNHEY and SMNVEV (reference sequence). The CDR3 is made up of 13 amino acids. Trimming cost V 8 bases and J 1 base, with 11 bases left between them. In DNA form, the CDR3 reads TGTGCCAGCGTTGGGAGGCAGAACACTGAAGCTTTCTTT. It yields the protein CASVGRQNTEAFF.

The genes are TRBV6-5 and TRBJ1-5; D remains ambiguous. The V end was cut by 6 bases, the J end by 8 bases, with 14 bases between. The germline V gene has CDR1 MNHEY and CDR2 SVGAGI. The CDR3 is 13 residues long. The CDR3 here is CASSRTWHEPQHF. The CDR3 region has the DNA TGTGCCAGCAGCCGTACGTGGCATGAGCCCCAGCATTTT.

The chain employs TRBV2 and TRBJ2-3; 7 bases fit TRBD1. V shed 6 bases and J 2 bases; nucleotides not matched to a gene: 5. Per germline, CDR1 SNHLY and CDR2 FYNNEI. This CDR3 is 14 amino acids long. The CDR3 reads CASRRTGNTDTQYF. For the CDR3, the DNA is TGTGCCAGCAGGAGGACAGGCAACACAGATACGCAGTATTTT.

The chain links TRBV12-2 to TRBJ2-1; TRBD2 was called by the table and not checked on the DNA. TRBV12-2 is termed a pseudogene. The CDR3 is made up of 15 amino acids. The CDR3 bases are TGTGCAAGTCGCTTAGTTCGGGACTTATACAATGAGCAGTTCTTC. It yields the protein CASRLVRDLYNEQFF.

This sequence joins TRBV2 and TRBJ1-2; D gene unclear. The CDR3 is 13 amino acids. CDR1 is SNHLY, CDR2 FYNNEI, per germline. V lost 1 base and J lost 3, with 6 bases in between. The chain's CDR3 is CASSEGADYGYTF. For the CDR3, the DNA is TGTGCCAGCAGTGAAGGGGCAGACTATGGCTACACCTTC.

The chain recombines TRBV5-6 with TRBJ1-4; D possibly corresponds to TRBD1 (6 bases). V was trimmed by 3 bases and J by 6 bases, leaving 12 bases between them. Germline loops: CDR1 SGHDT, CDR2 YYEEEE. This CDR3 region has 14 residues. The CDR3 loop reads CASSYRENHEKLFF. The CDR3 DNA reads as TGTGCCAGCAGCTACAGGGAAAACCATGAAAAACTGTTTTTT.

This clone appeared a few times. The chain employs TRBV5-1 and TRBJ2-6, with a weak D call TRBD1 (5 bases). The V gene's germline CDR1 is SGHRS and CDR2 YFSETQ. This CDR3 has 16 amino acids. Trimming pared 0 bases from V and 0 bases from J, leaving 7 bases between. The CDR3 loop reads CASSLGQGSGANVLTF. The CDR3 DNA reads as TGCGCCAGCAGCTTGGGGCAGGGCTCTGGGGCCAACGTCCTGACTTTC.

The rearrangement links TRBV6-5 to TRBJ2-5, with 7 bases identical to TRBD2. The J segment lost 10 bases and the V segment lost 7 bases, leaving 6 bases of the junction unmatched. CDR1 MNHEY and CDR2 SVGAGI come from the germline V gene. CDR3 length: 11 residues. The CDR3 is CASTSGEGQYF. The CDR3 coding sequence is TGTGCCAGCACCTCCGGGGAGGGCCAGTACTTC.

The chain joins TRBV5-6 to TRBJ1-1; D is undetermined. V was shortened by 0 bases and J by 1 base, with 10 bases between the two germline ends. This CDR3 region has 15 residues. CDR1 is SGHDT and CDR2 is YYEEEE in the germline V gene. The CDR3 here is CASSLDSLANTEAFF. CDR3 sequence (DNA): TGTGCCAGCAGCTTGGACAGCCTCGCGAACACTGAAGCTTTCTTT.

The chain joins TRBV2 to TRBJ1-6; D is unclear. CDR1 and CDR2 from the germline V gene are SNHLY and FYNNEI. The V end lost 8 bases, the J end lost 9 bases, and 14 bases lay between the germline ends. The CDR3 loop spans 13 amino acids. Here the CDR3 reads CASASSGGSPLHF. The CDR3 bases are TGTGCCAGCGCGTCGTCAGGTGGTTCACCCCTCCACTTT.

This clone was seen a handful of times. The V call is TRBV4-1, the J call TRBJ1-3; no definite D call. CDR1 is MGHRA, CDR2 YSYEKL, per germline. V lost 0 bases and J lost 0, with 9 bases in between. This CDR3 comprises 16 residues. CDR3 bases: TGCGCCAGCAGCCAAGATGGGCCGTCCTCTGGAAACACCATATATTTT. Protein sequence: CASSQDGPSSGNTIYF.

This clone was recorded once. The V gene is TRBV19, the J gene TRBJ2-7; 7 nucleotides match TRBD1. This CDR3 is 15 amino acids long. The ends lost 9 bases at V and 1 base at J; junction bases unmatched: 12. Per germline, CDR1 LNHDA and CDR2 SQIVND (reference sequence). The CDR3, as DNA: TGTGCCAGGACGTATCCGGGACAGACGTCCTACGAGCAGTACTTC. It translates to CARTYPGQTSYEQYF.

Concerning this clone: Other DNA sequences in the sample encode the same CDR3. The chain links TRBV30 to TRBJ1-2; possibly TRBD1 for D (5 bases). CDR1 and CDR2 from the germline V gene are GTSNPN and SVGIG (reference sequence). The CDR3 is 15 amino acids. V lost 0 bases and J 4 bases, leaving 15 bases between the germline ends. The CDR3 spells CAWSVQTGRLYGYTF. CDR3 sequence (DNA): TGTGCCTGGAGTGTACAGACGGGGCGGCTCTATGGCTACACCTTC.